This T cell receptor (beta chain) was identified in a study of cytomegalovirus exposure and HLA in healthy donors. Regarding the study as a whole: TCR clusters originating in the first cohort tended to co-occur in the 120 validation repertoires, according to a later analysis.

The V gene's germline CDR1 is MDHEN and CDR2 SYDVKM. Unmatched junction bases numbered 13, after V lost 7 bases and J lost 8 bases. The CDR3 consists of 15 residues. TCRdb's table, derived via immunoSEQ multiplex PCR, lists solely in-frame clones and lacks some. The sample consists of 100,000 to 150,000 clones, about 96% of them appearing once. Comments on this clone: What it binds is not known.

What was sequenced was PBMCs. The chain employs TRBV28 and TRBJ1-2; 10 bases line up with TRBD1. The receptor was isolated from a man younger than 30 in good health and CMV-seronegative. The CDR3 DNA reads TGTGCCAGCACCCCAGGCGGGACAGGGGAAGACGGCTACACCTTC. It yields the protein CASTPGGTGEDGYTF.